The 8 T cell receptor beta chains below were found in one sample sequenced in a study of shared clonotypes between healthy human individuals. Using immunoSEQ multiplex PCR, the repertoire was profiled, and TCRdb retains in-frame clones only, with some absent. The sample carries 2 million to 2.5 million clones, 85% to 95% recorded once. The sample was naive CD4+ T cells from PBMCs. The subset denotes: CD45RA+ positively selected. The receptor source for this set is a man between 18 and 29 years old in good health. Some clones in this sample may be carry-over from other donors' samples.

As to this clone: The sample carries other DNA sequences with the same CDR3. V gene TRBV5-1 combines with J gene TRBJ2-7, with TRBD1 matching 9 bases. Germline values: CDR1 SGHRS, CDR2 YFSETQ. With 0 bases clipped from V and 3 bases from J, the junction kept 1 base outside the gene matches. This CDR3 region has 14 residues. The CDR3: CASSLATGGYEQYF. The DNA of the CDR3 is TGCGCCAGCAGCTTGGCGACAGGGGGCTACGAGCAGTACTTC.

The rearrangement links TRBV16 to TRBJ2-5, with TRBD2 identical over 13 bases. Germline values: CDR1 KGHSY, CDR2 FQNENV. This CDR3 contains 18 residues. J was trimmed by 2 bases and V by 4 bases; bases with no gene match: 10. The CDR3 coding sequence is TGTGCCAGCAGCCCAAGGACTAGCGGGAGATTGGGGCAAGAGACCCAGTACTTC. Amino acid sequence: CASSPRTSGRLGQETQYF.

This clone was counted once. The V call is TRBV19, the J call TRBJ1-1; possibly TRBD1 for D (5 bases). Trimming pared 2 bases from V and 2 bases from J, leaving 18 bases between. Germline CDR1 reads LNHDA; CDR2 reads SQIVND (reference sequence). The CDR3 covers 17 residues. CDR3 amino acids: CASSISAGPRGNTEAFF. The CDR3 coding sequence is TGTGCCAGTAGTATAAGTGCCGGGCCAAGGGGAAACACTGAAGCTTTCTTT.

The chain carries TRBV15 and TRBJ2-7; perhaps TRBD2 as D (6 bases). This CDR3 is 15 amino acids long. Trimming took off 4 bases at V and 0 bases at J, with 13 bases between the two ends. Germline loops: CDR1 LNHNV, CDR2 YYDKDF (reference sequence). The CDR3 bases are TGTGCCACCAGCAAGAGGGACTCCAACTCCTACGAGCAGTACTTC. Protein product: CATSKRDSNSYEQYF.

This sequence joins TRBV10-3 and TRBJ2-7, with 11 bases identical to TRBD1. Germline CDR1 ENHRY, CDR2 SYGVKD. The V segment lost 9 bases and the J segment 4 bases; nucleotides outside the gene matches: 8. The CDR3 has 14 residues. CDR3 loop: CAIWGGQGEYEQYF. The CDR3 coding sequence is TGTGCCATTTGGGGGGGACAGGGGGAATACGAGCAGTACTTC.

The chain combines TRBV28 with TRBJ2-2; 8 nucleotides agree with TRBD2. V lost 6 bases to trimming and J lost 5 bases; unmatched junction nucleotides: 5. This CDR3 is built from 14 residues. Germline values: CDR1 MDHEN, CDR2 SYDVKM. In DNA form, the CDR3 reads TGTGCCAGCAGCGGCGGGACTAGGACCGGGGAGCTGTTTTTT. Amino acids: CASSGGTRTGELFF.

The V gene is TRBV4-3, the J gene TRBJ2-2; 10 bases line up with TRBD1. The CDR3 runs to 18 residues. Looked up from germline, CDR1 is LGHNA and CDR2 is YSLEER. The trim removed 0 bases at V and 6 bases at J, leaving 10 bases unmatched. The CDR3 protein is CASSQDLVRTGGSGELFF. The CDR3 nucleotides read TGCGCCAGCAGCCAAGATCTGGTGCGGACAGGGGGTTCCGGGGAGCTGTTTTTT.

This chain connects TRBV5-1 to TRBJ2-2; 9 positions agree with TRBD1. The CDR3 totals 15 residues. Germline V gives CDR1 SGHRS, CDR2 YFSETQ. The V and J ends lost 4 bases and 5 bases, in that order; junction bases with no gene match: 6. The CDR3 nucleotides are TGCGCCAGCAGCATGACAGGGGGGATAACCGGGGAGCTGTTTTTT. Its protein product is CASSMTGGITGELFF. Variable domain in full (rest from reference TRBV5-1 and TRBJ2-2): KAGVTQTPRYLIKTRGQQVTLSCSPISGHRSVSWYQQTPGQGLQFLFEYFSETQRNKGNFPGRFSGRQFSNSRSEMNVSTLELGDSALYLCASSMTGGITGELFFGEGSRLTVL.